The 31 T cell receptor beta chains presented below share a single source sample, sequenced in a study of blood T cell repertoires in COVID-19 (dated by TCRdb to the early 2020s). Receptors were amplified or captured by the immunoSEQ multiplex PCR assay. Sourced from immuneACCESS, this table was stored by TCRdb with only in-frame sequences that have V and J called. A share of the clones is absent; for the studies checked, an unresolved V gene accounts for under half, and the remainder has no known explanation. A total of over 250,000 clones appear in this sample, roughly 80% of them only once. The top ten constitute more than 4% of the sample. The sequenced sample was PBMCs or T cells enriched from blood (not recorded which). The receptors stem from a man in his forties or fifties who had been exposed to COVID-19.

As for this clone: Other nucleotide sequences from this sample produce the same CDR3. This chain links TRBV5-1 with TRBJ1-2; 10 bases fit TRBD1. V gave up 4 bases and J gave up 6 bases; unmatched junction bases: 6. CDR1 is SGHRS, CDR2 YFSETQ, per germline. The CDR3 loop spans 14 amino acids. CDR3 DNA: TGCGCCAGCAGCCCCTCCGGGACAGGGGATGGCTACACCTTC. Encoded protein: CASSPSGTGDGYTF.

A single count supports this clone. The chain recombines TRBV5-1 with TRBJ2-3; D might be TRBD1 (6 bases). The CDR3 consists of 14 residues. Germline V gene lookup returns CDR1 SGHRS and CDR2 YFSETQ. V was pared by 4 bases and J by 2 bases, with 11 bases between. In DNA, the CDR3 is TGCGCCAGCAGCGGGGACAAGCACACAGATACGCAGTATTTT. Translating it yields CASSGDKHTDTQYF.

This chain links TRBV3-1 (or the pseudogene TRBV3-2) with TRBJ2-1; TRBD2 matches at 13 bases. Germline lookup yields CDR1 LGHDT and CDR2 YNNKEL (reference sequence). The length of the CDR3 is 18 residues. Losses at the gene ends were 0 bases for V and 4 bases for J; bases not matched to a gene: 6. As DNA, the CDR3 is TGTGCCAGCAGCCAAGAGGAAGGGGGACTAGCGGGATACAATGAGCAGTTCTTC. It specifies CASSQEEGGLAGYNEQFF.

V is TRBV19 and J is TRBJ2-5; TRBD1 aligns across 9 bases. This CDR3 is built from 17 residues. Germline V gene data show CDR1 as LNHDA and CDR2 as SQIVND (reference sequence). V dropped 2 bases and J dropped 1; count of bases not matched to a gene: 8. The CDR3 here is CASSILVGQGTQETQYF. CDR3 nucleotides: TGTGCCAGTAGTATACTTGTGGGACAGGGAACCCAAGAGACCCAGTACTTC. Combining the CDR3 with reference TRBV19 and TRBJ2-5 gives the whole variable domain DGGITQSPKYLFRKEGQNVTLSCEQNLNHDAMYWYRQDPGQGLRLIYYSQIVNDFQKGDIAEGYSVSREKKESFPLTVTSAQKNPTAFYLCASSILVGQGTQETQYFGPGTRLLVL.

This clone was seen more than once but under ten times. The V and J genes are TRBV18 and TRBJ1-5; the D is unclear. The ends were cut back, 3 bases at V and 7 bases at J, with 10 bases in the middle. The V gene's germline CDR1 is KGHSH and CDR2 LQKENI. The CDR3 totals 13 residues. The CDR3 DNA reads as TGTGCCAGCTCACCGCAGGCAAGCCAGCCCCAGCATTTT. This codes for CASSPQASQPQHF.

The CDR3, as DNA: TGTGCCAGCAGCTTAGACGGCGGATACGAGCAGTACTTC. This gives the protein CASSLDGGYEQYF. The gene calls are TRBV11-3 and TRBJ2-7; D not resolved. Trimming removed 0 bases at V and 4 bases at J, with 7 bases between. This CDR3 has 13 residues. CDR1 SGHNT and CDR2 YENEEA come from the germline V gene. Using reference TRBV11-3 and TRBJ2-7 for the parts outside the CDR3, the full variable domain is EAGVVQSPRYKIIEKKQPVAFWCNPISGHNTLYWYLQNLGQGPELLIRYENEEAVDDSQLPKDRFSAERLKGVDSTLKIQPAELGDSAVYLCASSLDGGYEQYFGPGTRLTVT.

This chain connects TRBV15 to TRBJ1-3; the match to TRBD1 covers 8 bases. Trimming took 4 bases from V and 4 from J; bases not matched to a gene: 6. The germline CDR1 and CDR2 sequences are LNHNV and YYDKDF (reference sequence). CDR3 length: 15 residues. Here the CDR3 DNA reads TGTGCCACCAGCAAAAACAGGGGGACGGGAAACACCATATATTTT. It encodes CATSKNRGTGNTIYF.

This chain uses TRBV30 with TRBJ2-5; D call uncertain. With 0 bases removed from V and 11 bases from J, the gap between germline ends came to 10 bases. Per the germline V gene, CDR1 is GTSNPN and CDR2 is SVGIG (reference sequence). The CDR3 totals 11 residues. The CDR3 sequence: CAWSVGPPQYF. Written as DNA, the CDR3 is TGTGCCTGGAGTGTCGGTCCTCCGCAGTACTTC. Supplemented by reference TRBV30 and TRBJ2-5, the full variable domain reads SQTIHQWPATLVQPVGSPLSLECTVEGTSNPNLYWYRQAAGRGLQLLFYSVGIGQISSEVPQNLSASRPQDRQFILSSKKLLLSDSGFYLCAWSVGPPQYFGPGTRLLVL.

V and J are TRBV12-3 or TRBV12-4 and TRBJ1-4, with a possible D match to TRBD1 (6 bases). The CDR3 contains 13 residues. V shed 7 bases and J shed 11 bases, with 17 bases lying between them. CDR3 in amino acids: CASTYRVSYKLFF. CDR3 nucleotides: TGTGCCAGCACCTACAGGGTATCATATAAACTGTTTTTT.

The CDR3 DNA reads as TGTGCCAGCAGCCCCCAGGGGAACGAGCAGTACTTC. Amino acids: CASSPQGNEQYF. J is TRBJ2-7 and V is TRBV7-8, with TRBD1 as a possible D gene (6 bases). The CDR3 totals 12 residues. CDR1 is SGHVS and CDR2 is FQNEAQ in the germline V gene. Trimming stripped 5 bases from V and 5 bases from J, with 10 bases between.

The DNA for the CDR3 is TGTGCCAGCAGCCCAGGGGTTAACGACTATGGCTACACCTTC. This translates into CASSPGVNDYGYTF. J is TRBJ1-2 and V is TRBV3-1 (or the pseudogene TRBV3-2); a possible D gene is TRBD1 (6 bases). V lost 4 bases, J lost 3 bases, and 12 bases lay in between. CDR3 size: 14 residues. Per germline, CDR1 LGHDT and CDR2 YNNKEL (reference sequence).

CDR3 amino acids: CASTFKHTQGRYGYTF. The CDR3 DNA follows: TGTGCCAGCACATTCAAACACACACAGGGGCGGTATGGCTACACCTTC. V gene TRBV18 combines with J gene TRBJ1-2; 7 nucleotides agree with TRBD1. There are 16 residues in the CDR3. J gave up 5 bases and V 8 bases, and 17 bases lay outside the gene matches. Germline V gene lookup returns CDR1 KGHSH and CDR2 LQKENI.

The V and J genes are TRBV27 and TRBJ1-2; 8 nucleotides agree with TRBD1. The CDR3 has 14 residues. Germline V gives CDR1 MNHEY, CDR2 SMNVEV (reference sequence). V dropped 6 bases and J dropped 4; count of bases not matched to a gene: 7. DNA of the CDR3: TGTGCCAGCAGCTTGACAGGGGCCTCCTATGGCTACACCTTC. The encoded protein is CASSLTGASYGYTF.

This clone has at least ten counts. This chain uses TRBV7-9 with TRBJ1-2, with 10 bases identical to TRBD1. J gave up 5 bases and V 7 bases, and 7 bases lay outside the gene matches. Germline CDR1 reads SEHNR; CDR2 reads FQNEAQ (reference sequence). The CDR3 extends over 14 amino acids. This CDR3 reads CASTWDRGGYGYTF. In DNA, the CDR3 is TGTGCCAGCACCTGGGACAGGGGAGGGTATGGCTACACCTTC.

This chain joins TRBV5-6 and TRBJ1-1; D not resolved. Germline values: CDR1 SGHDT, CDR2 YYEEEE. Trimming pared 3 bases from V and 7 bases from J, leaving 22 bases between. The CDR3 covers 16 residues. The CDR3 nucleotides read TGTGCCAGCAGCTCACCCTTTGGGCTGCGTCGGGATGAAGCTTTCTTT. Translating it yields CASSSPFGLRRDEAFF. Together with reference TRBV5-6 and TRBJ1-1, the CDR3 gives the full variable domain: DAGVTQSPTHLIKTRGQQVTLRCSPKSGHDTVSWYQQALGQGPQFIFQYYEEEERQRGNFPDRFSGHQFPNYSSELNVNALLLGDSALYLCASSSPFGLRRDEAFFGQGTRLTVV.

The V call is TRBV9, the J call TRBJ1-2; D is perhaps TRBD1 (6 bases). Germline CDR1 and CDR2: SGDLS and YYNGEE. V dropped 2 bases and J dropped 5 bases, with 19 bases sitting between them. The length of the CDR3 is 16 residues. The CDR3, as DNA: TGTGCCAGCAGCGTTGGAGGTTGGGGGCCGGGATATGGCTACACCTTC. This gives the protein CASSVGGWGPGYGYTF.

This chain connects TRBV27 to TRBJ2-3; TRBD2 might be the D (5 bases). Germline V CDR1 and CDR2: MNHEY, SMNVEV (reference sequence). Between the trimmed V and J ends, which lost 4 bases and 2 bases, there was a span of 16 bases. CDR3 length: 16 amino acids. CDR3 DNA sequence: TGTGCCAGCAGTTGGCGGTCGGGATCCCACACAGATACGCAGTATTTT. Residues: CASSWRSGSHTDTQYF.

The CDR3 sequence is CAWNRGQETQYF. CDR3 DNA: TGTGCCTGGAACAGGGGCCAAGAGACCCAGTACTTC. The chain couples TRBV30 to TRBJ2-5, with 7 bases lining up with TRBD1. Per the germline V gene, CDR1 is GTSNPN and CDR2 is SVGIG (reference sequence). Trimming took 4 bases from V and 1 from J; bases not matched to a gene: 0. The CDR3 runs 12 residues.

The chain is built from TRBV19 and TRBJ1-2; D is unresolved. Trimming left V 7 bases short and J 7 bases short, with 16 bases between. Germline V gene sequence: CDR1 LNHDA, CDR2 SQIVND (reference sequence). The CDR3 is made up of 13 amino acids. In DNA form, the CDR3 reads TGTGCCAGTAACCCAAGCCCGATTTTTGGCTACACCTTC. It encodes CASNPSPIFGYTF.

This sequence joins TRBV29-1 and TRBJ2-1, with D perhaps TRBD2 (6 bases). The CDR3 consists of 16 residues. Trimming removed 0 bases at V and 12 bases at J, with 24 bases between. Germline values: CDR1 SQVTM, CDR2 ANQGSEA. The CDR3 here is CSVEDPVRKGLEGQFF. As DNA, the CDR3 is TGCAGCGTTGAAGACCCCGTACGTAAGGGATTGGAGGGGCAGTTCTTC.

This sequence joins TRBV15 and TRBJ1-1; D perhaps matches TRBD1 (5 bases). The CDR3 loop spans 15 amino acids. The V end lost 5 bases, the J end lost 2 bases, and 15 bases lay between the germline ends. Germline CDR1 LNHNV, CDR2 YYDKDF (reference sequence). In nucleotides, the CDR3 is TGTGCCACCAGCGGGGGGAGGACGGTAAACACTGAAGCTTTCTTT. This encodes CATSGGRTVNTEAFF. Drawing the rest from reference TRBV15 and TRBJ1-1, the complete variable domain is DAMVIQNPRYQVTQFGKPVTLSCSQTLNHNVMYWYQQKSSQAPKLLFHYYDKDFNNEADTPDNFQSRRPNTSFCFLDIRSPGLGDTAMYLCATSGGRTVNTEAFFGQGTRLTVV.

V gene TRBV30 combines with J gene TRBJ2-7; 12 positions agree with TRBD2. This CDR3 comprises 16 residues. Germline V lookup: CDR1 GTSNPN, CDR2 SVGIG (reference sequence). With 3 bases clipped from V and 7 bases from J, the junction kept 13 bases outside the gene matches. Written as DNA, the CDR3 is TGTGCCTGGAGCGGGGGAACTAGCGGGAGGTCGGGGGAGCAGTACTTC. It is translated as CAWSGGTSGRSGEQYF.

A few counts support this clone. The chain's CDR3 is CASSEGAQPQHF. Written as DNA, the CDR3 is TGTGCCAGCAGTGAGGGGGCTCAGCCCCAGCATTTT. The rearrangement links TRBV25-1 to TRBJ1-5, with a weak D call TRBD1 (6 bases). The CDR3 is made up of 12 amino acids. Trimming cost V 3 bases and J 6 bases, with 6 bases left between them. Per germline, CDR1 MGHDK and CDR2 SYGVNS.

The CDR3 region is CASLKQGDEKLFF. CDR3 nucleotides: TGTGCCAGTCTAAAACAGGGAGATGAAAAACTGTTTTTT. The V gene is TRBV27, the J gene TRBJ1-4, with a tentative D call TRBD1 (6 bases). The CDR3 is made up of 13 amino acids. Germline CDR1 is MNHEY and CDR2 is SMNVEV (reference sequence). Deletions cut 9 bases from V and 6 bases from J, with 14 bases between.

The genes are TRBV7-8 and TRBJ1-1, with TRBD1 matching over 8 bases. Trimming removed 1 base from V and 11 bases from J; junction bases left unmatched: 15. CDR3 length equals 16 residues. Germline V lookup: CDR1 SGHVS, CDR2 FQNEAQ. The CDR3 sequence: CASSLVGQGGLDVAFF. In DNA form, the CDR3 reads TGTGCCAGCAGCTTAGTAGGACAGGGAGGTTTGGACGTGGCTTTCTTT.

The chain is built from TRBV7-8 and TRBJ1-5; D is unresolved. Deletions cut 0 bases from V and 7 bases from J, with 10 bases between. The CDR3 covers 14 residues. Germline V CDR1 and CDR2: SGHVS, FQNEAQ. CDR3 protein: CASSLAEGWQPQHF. CDR3 DNA sequence: TGTGCCAGCAGCTTAGCGGAGGGTTGGCAGCCCCAGCATTTT.

The V call is TRBV2, the J call TRBJ2-3; D gene unclear. The V and J ends lost 5 bases and 7 bases respectively, with 7 bases between them. Looked up from germline, CDR1 is SNHLY and CDR2 is FYNNEI. The CDR3 totals 11 residues. This CDR3 is CASSITNTQYF. CDR3 in DNA: TGTGCCAGCAGTATAACAAATACGCAGTATTTT. Together with reference TRBV2 and TRBJ2-3, the CDR3 gives the full variable domain: EPEVTQTPSHQVTQMGQEVILRCVPISNHLYFYWYRQILGQKVEFLVSFYNNEISEKSEIFDDQFSVERPDGSNFTLKIRSTKLEDSAMYFCASSITNTQYFGPGTRLTVL.

This clone was detected a few times. This CDR3 reads CASSPRQATNEKLFF. The CDR3 nucleotides read TGTGCCAGCAGTCCTCGACAGGCAACTAATGAAAAACTGTTTTTT. The rearrangement joins TRBV2 to TRBJ1-4; perhaps TRBD1 as D (6 bases). Trimming left V 5 bases short and J 0 bases short, with 10 bases between. The CDR3 has 15 amino acids. In germline, CDR1 is SNHLY, CDR2 FYNNEI. The full variable domain, with the rest looked up from reference TRBV2 and TRBJ1-4, is EPEVTQTPSHQVTQMGQEVILRCVPISNHLYFYWYRQILGQKVEFLVSFYNNEISEKSEIFDDQFSVERPDGSNFTLKIRSTKLEDSAMYFCASSPRQATNEKLFFGSGTQLSVL.

This chain links TRBV15 with TRBJ2-7; no reliable D call. Per germline, CDR1 LNHNV and CDR2 YYDKDF (reference sequence). The V and J ends lost 0 bases and 3 bases respectively, with 9 bases between them. The CDR3 sequence is 14 residues long. The CDR3 nucleotides are TGTGCCACCAGCAGAGAAGTCCCGGGCTACGAGCAGTACTTC. Its protein is CATSREVPGYEQYF.

DNA of the CDR3: TGTGCCAGTAAACTCCCCTTGGACACTGAAGCTTTCTTT. Translating gives CASKLPLDTEAFF. The rearrangement joins TRBV19 to TRBJ1-1; D is undetermined. V was pared by 7 bases and J by 3 bases, with 12 bases between. Germline V gives CDR1 LNHDA, CDR2 SQIVND (reference sequence). The CDR3 loop spans 13 amino acids.

This chain joins TRBV6-6 and TRBJ1-5, with TRBD1 matching over 9 bases. The V gene's germline CDR1 is MNHNY and CDR2 SVGAGI (reference sequence). V dropped 5 bases and J dropped 4; count of bases not matched to a gene: 3. The CDR3 runs 14 residues. The chain's CDR3 is CASSPGQGNQPQHF. As DNA, the CDR3 is TGTGCCAGCAGTCCGGGACAGGGAAATCAGCCCCAGCATTTT.